This TCR beta chain stems from a study of T cell repertoires in cytomegalovirus infection. The overall study: Based on public TCR beta signatures, there were indications of CMV infection and of a matching HLA type. Broader study findings: Dominant in the ex vivo response were TCR beta clonotypes restricted by HLA-C and specific for CMV. Cumulative public TCR beta family frequency identified CMV carriers with the relevant HLA.

The CDR3 has 15 residues. Per germline, CDR1 KGHSH and CDR2 LQKENI. V was cut by 4 bases and J by 0 bases, with 10 bases left in between. TCRdb recomputed calls from the reads with MiXCR, one row per CDR3 protein. The sample yields almost 500,000 distinct CDR3 sequences, over 9% seen once. This clonotype appeared many times. No antigen is known for it. Sequencing used PBMCs. This sequence originates from a human donor in good health (CMV status not recorded). Some clones in this sample may be carry-over from other donors' samples. V is TRBV18 and J is TRBJ1-3, with TRBD1 as a possible D gene (5 bases). The CDR3 loop reads CASSHPGSSGNTIYF. The CDR3 DNA follows: TGTGCCAGCTCACACCCAGGGAGCTCTGGAAACACCATATATTTT.